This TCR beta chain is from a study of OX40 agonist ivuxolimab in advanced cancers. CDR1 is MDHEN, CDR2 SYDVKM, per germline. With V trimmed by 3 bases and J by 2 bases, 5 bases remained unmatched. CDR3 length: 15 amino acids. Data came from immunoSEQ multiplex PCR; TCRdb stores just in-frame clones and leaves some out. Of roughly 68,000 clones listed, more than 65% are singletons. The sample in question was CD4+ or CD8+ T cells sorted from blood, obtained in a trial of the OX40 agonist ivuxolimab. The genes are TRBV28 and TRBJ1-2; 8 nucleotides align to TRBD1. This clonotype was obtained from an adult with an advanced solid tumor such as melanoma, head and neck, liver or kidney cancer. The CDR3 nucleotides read TGTGCCAGCAGTTTCGACAGGGGCGCCAACTATGGCTACACCTTC. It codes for CASSFDRGANYGYTF.